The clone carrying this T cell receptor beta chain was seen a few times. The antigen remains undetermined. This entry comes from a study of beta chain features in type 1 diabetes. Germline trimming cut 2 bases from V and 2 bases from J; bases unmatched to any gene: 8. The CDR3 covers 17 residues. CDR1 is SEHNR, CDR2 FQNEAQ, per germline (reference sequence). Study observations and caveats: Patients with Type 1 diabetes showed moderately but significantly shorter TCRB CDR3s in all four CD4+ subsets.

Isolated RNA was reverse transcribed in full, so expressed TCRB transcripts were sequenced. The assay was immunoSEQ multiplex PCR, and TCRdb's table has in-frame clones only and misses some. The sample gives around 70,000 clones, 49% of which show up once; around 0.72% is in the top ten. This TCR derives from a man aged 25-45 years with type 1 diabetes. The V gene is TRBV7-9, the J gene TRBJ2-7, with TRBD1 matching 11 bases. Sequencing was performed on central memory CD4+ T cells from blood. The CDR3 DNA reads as TGTGCCAGCAGCTTACTACGAGGGGGACAGGGGGCCTACGAGCAGTACTTC. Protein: CASSLLRGGQGAYEQYF.